This T cell receptor (beta chain) was sequenced during a study of T-cell reconstitution after alpha-beta-depleted transplantation in children (dated by TCRdb to the mid-2010s). Notes on the research overall: T-cell immune reconstitution after TCRalphabeta/CD19-depleted allogeneic hematopoietic cell transplantation in children was quantitatively tracked in the study by means of TCR repertoire profiling.

This clonotype was picked up many times. The specificity of this receptor is unknown. Base quality data are lacking; no much larger clone is found one base away. CDR1 SGHDN and CDR2 FVKESK are derived from the germline V gene. Trimming takes 0 bases off V and 5 bases off J; junction bases not matched to a gene: 5. CDR3 length: 17 amino acids, cysteine to phenylalanine. This entry keeps only the CDR3 DNA: 51 bases, framed from base 1. Libraries were made using PCR. For sequencing, an Illumina HiSeq 2500 was employed. TCR library preparation used molecular barcoding, with unique molecular identifiers applied to normalize quantification of the TCRbeta repertoire. TCRdb trimmed the raw reads at Q25, called clones with MiXCR and kept productive beta chains. Records with the same CDR3 protein are collapsed into one entry carrying the most frequent genes and DNA. The sample table lists about 120,000 distinct CDR3 sequences, over 9% of them with a count of one. The top ten hold around 8.2% of the sample.

The chain is made from TRBV14 and TRBJ2-5, and 14 junction bases match TRBD2. The TCR comes from a human donor who donated a stem cell graft to a child with acute lymphoblastic leukemia. The source was PBMCs from the stem cell graft donor, collected from the stem cell graft. CDR3 protein: CASSQDSGLAGVETQYF. The nucleotide sequence is given as TGTGCCAGCAGCCAAGATTCGGGACTAGCGGGAGTGGAGACCCAGTACTTC. Outside the CDR3, residues come from the reference TRBV14 and TRBJ2-5 proteins, so the full variable domain is: EAGVTQFPSHSVIEKGQTVTLRCDPISGHDNLYWYRRVMGKEIKFLLHFVKESKQDESGMPNNRFLAERTGGTYSTLKVQPAELEDSGVYFCASSQDSGLAGVETQYFGPGTRLLVL.